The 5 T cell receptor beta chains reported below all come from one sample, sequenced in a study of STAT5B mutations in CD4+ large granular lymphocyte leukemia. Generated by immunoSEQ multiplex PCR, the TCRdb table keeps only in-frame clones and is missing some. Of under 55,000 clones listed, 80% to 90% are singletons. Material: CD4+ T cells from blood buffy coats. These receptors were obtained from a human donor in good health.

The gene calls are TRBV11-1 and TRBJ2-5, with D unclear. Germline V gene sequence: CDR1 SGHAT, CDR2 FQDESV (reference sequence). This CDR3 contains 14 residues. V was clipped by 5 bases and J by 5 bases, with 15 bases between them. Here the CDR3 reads CASSPQWVSETQYF. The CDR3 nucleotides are TGTGCCAGCAGCCCACAGTGGGTATCGGAGACCCAGTACTTC.

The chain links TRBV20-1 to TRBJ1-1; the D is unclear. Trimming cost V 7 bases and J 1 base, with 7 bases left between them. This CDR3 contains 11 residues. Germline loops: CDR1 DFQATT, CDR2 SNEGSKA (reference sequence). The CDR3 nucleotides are TGCAGTGTGGGTGGGAACACTGAAGCTTTCTTT. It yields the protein CSVGGNTEAFF.

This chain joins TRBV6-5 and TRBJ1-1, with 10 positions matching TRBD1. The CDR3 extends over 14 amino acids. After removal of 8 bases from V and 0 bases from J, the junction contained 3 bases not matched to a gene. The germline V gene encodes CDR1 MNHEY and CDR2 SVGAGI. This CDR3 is CASRGQGVNTEAFF. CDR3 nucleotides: TGTGCCAGCCGTGGACAGGGGGTGAACACTGAAGCTTTCTTT.

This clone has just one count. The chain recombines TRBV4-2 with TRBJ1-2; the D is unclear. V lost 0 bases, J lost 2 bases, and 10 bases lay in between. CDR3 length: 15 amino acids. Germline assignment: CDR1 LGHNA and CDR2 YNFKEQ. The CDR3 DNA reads TGTGCCAGCAGCCAAGATATAAGGGAAAACTATGGCTACACCTTC. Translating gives CASSQDIRENYGYTF.

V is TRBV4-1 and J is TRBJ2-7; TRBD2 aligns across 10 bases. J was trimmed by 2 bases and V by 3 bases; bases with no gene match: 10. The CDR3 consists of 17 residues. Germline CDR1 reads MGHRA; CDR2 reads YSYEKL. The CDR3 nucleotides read TGCGCCAGCAGCCAGGGTATCGGGACTAGCGAGCCCTACGAGCAGTACTTC. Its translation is CASSQGIGTSEPYEQYF.